This T cell receptor beta chain was recovered during a study of blood T cells in healthy people across ages. Samples each yielded at least 5 micrograms of total RNA. Germline CDR1 reads SEHNR; CDR2 reads FQNEAQ (reference sequence). The V and J ends lost 5 bases and 0 bases respectively, with 16 bases between them. This CDR3 has 16 amino acids. The second PCR ran about 6 to 12 cycles with a sample-barcoded 5' primer and J-beta primers. TCRdb used MiXCR to reprocess the 5' RACE reads, holding one entry per CDR3 protein. The sample lists 600,000 to 1,000,000 distinct CDR3 sequences; 20% to 25% were seen once. Another study also made use of these data, one on T cells of mothers and their children. That source reports: It was found that thymic selection shapes TCR recombination output similarly in related and unrelated pairs.

This TCR was sampled from a boy aged 5-17 years in good health. Sequencing was performed on blood. V and J are TRBV7-9 and TRBJ1-2; unclear D gene. This chain's CDR3 is CASSKDLPGTNYGYTF. DNA of the CDR3: TGTGCCAGCAGCAAAGATTTACCCGGGACTAACTATGGCTACACCTTC.